This TCR beta chain appears in the sequencing data of a study of blood T cell repertoires in COVID-19 (dated by TCRdb to the early 2020s). The study in broad terms: Collaborator samples came from the United States, Italy and Spain and covered acute and convalescent phases of COVID-19. The material from the prospective study consisted of cDNA or gDNA derived from T cells, B-cell-depleted T cells, or PBMCs. Subjects who had been exposed to COVID-19, were actively infected with it, or had recovered from it provided the deeply sampled blood TCRbeta repertoires that made up the dataset. The repertoires were released in a freely available public database meant as a resource for research on the immune response to SARS-CoV-2. Samples were obtained from the ongoing ImmuneRACE study (first 160 participants) and from some 1,300 subjects provided by 6 global collaborators. Sample metadata almost always included a de-identified subject ID, COVID-19 status, age in years and sex. Where HLA class I and class II types were available, the types were taken from metadata supplied by the sample provider, not from assay-based typing. Summary of the overall study and its limitations: How much clinical and demographic metadata was included differed by source and by participant, and the metadata was provided uncurated.

The collaborating institutions used their own protocols to collect whole blood in K2EDTA tubes. For TCRbeta analysis, collaborator samples were shipped as frozen whole blood, as isolated PBMCs, or as DNA extracted from either sample type. This clone was observed a few times. There is no known antigen for this receptor. No much larger clone is present one base from it, and per-base qualities are unavailable. The CDR3 has 17 amino acids, counting the end cysteine and phenylalanine. The read is trimmed to its CDR3 DNA, 51 bases read in frame from base 1. The junction carries 17 bases between V and J, which are trimmed by 5 bases and 0 bases respectively. CDR1 and CDR2, looked up from the germline V gene (reference sequence), are PRHDT and FYEKMQ. The immunoSEQ Assay, a bias-controlled multiplex PCR, was used to amplify TCRbeta CDR3 regions from genomic DNA. As for the original processing: The number of nucleated cells in each sample was estimated from the amplification of reference gene primers within the assay. To quantify the absolute abundance of each unique TCRbeta CDR3 rearrangement, sequence reads were collapsed and filtered. For each sample, productive Simpson clonality was calculated as the square root of Simpson's diversity index across productive rearrangements. As stored in TCRdb, this immuneACCESS dataset retains in-frame rearrangements with V and J assigned. A fraction of the clones does not appear; measured against another copy, unresolved V genes explain less than half of the discrepancy, and the remainder lacks a known reason. V and J calls and clone size come straight from that table; D and trimming were deduced from the DNA. A total of fewer than 300,000 clones appear in this sample, more than 70% of them only once. The leading ten clones occupy around 3.2% of the sample.

The chain is encoded by TRBV13 joined to TRBJ2-1, and the D gene may be TRBD2, 7 bases matching. The sequence was obtained from a young woman with acute or convalescent COVID-19. Sequencing input: peripheral blood. The CDR3: CASSPGGGGGSYNEQFF. The DNA is as follows: TGTGCCAGCAGCCCCGGGGGAGGGGGTGGCTCCTACAATGAGCAGTTCTTC.